These T cell receptor beta chains were read from a single sample in a study of T-cell reconstitution after alpha-beta-depleted transplantation in children. TCRdb recomputed calls from the PCR reads with MiXCR, one row per CDR3 protein. The sample holds about 7,700 distinct CDR3 sequences, about 13% seen once. The sample here was PBMCs, mostly from graft donor cells, taken 60 days after TCRalphabeta/CD19-depleted stem cell transplant. These receptor sequences come from a patient aged 2-10 years who had a stem cell transplant for inherited bone marrow failure, so the T cells may come from the graft donor. Both conserved end residues are part of each CDR3. Each record gives: J gene, V gene, CDR3 length, CDR3 protein.

J gene: TRBJ2-4; V gene: TRBV12-3/TRBV12-4; CDR3 length: 15; CDR3 protein: CASRRLAGGGYIQYF
J gene: TRBJ2-1; V gene: TRBV20-1; CDR3 length: 14; CDR3 protein: CSATASVLYNEQFF
J gene: TRBJ2-1; V gene: TRBV12-3/TRBV12-4; CDR3 length: 17; CDR3 protein: CASSFGQGLAGYNEQFF
J gene: TRBJ2-7; V gene: TRBV5-6; CDR3 length: 14; CDR3 protein: CASSLRVGGSEQYF
J gene: TRBJ2-2; V gene: TRBV29-1; CDR3 length: 12; CDR3 protein: CSARRETGELFF
J gene: TRBJ2-6; V gene: TRBV27; CDR3 length: 13; CDR3 protein: CASSLSGANVLTF
J gene: TRBJ2-7; V gene: TRBV19; CDR3 length: 14; CDR3 protein: CASSRRDRGREQYF
J gene: TRBJ2-2; V gene: TRBV7-2; CDR3 length: 15; CDR3 protein: CASSLWSTGAGELFF
J gene: TRBJ2-1; V gene: TRBV4-2; CDR3 length: 16; CDR3 protein: CARGFGYERGGNEQFF
J gene: TRBJ2-1; V gene: TRBV21-1; CDR3 length: 16; CDR3 protein: CASSKVGGVSYNEQFF
J gene: TRBJ2-3; V gene: TRBV20-1; CDR3 length: 16; CDR3 protein: CSASSFRGIGTDTQYF
J gene: TRBJ1-5; V gene: TRBV5-8; CDR3 length: 15; CDR3 protein: CASTPWGRAQQPQHF
J gene: TRBJ2-7; V gene: TRBV19; CDR3 length: 13; CDR3 protein: CASSNRGSYEQYF
J gene: TRBJ2-7; V gene: TRBV5-1; CDR3 length: 14; CDR3 protein: CASSVLQQPYEQYF
J gene: TRBJ1-2; V gene: TRBV12-3/TRBV12-4; CDR3 length: 13; CDR3 protein: CASSREDSYGYTF
J gene: TRBJ2-2; V gene: TRBV7-9; CDR3 length: 12; CDR3 protein: CASSFGPGELFF
J gene: TRBJ2-2; V gene: TRBV20-1; CDR3 length: 14; CDR3 protein: CSAWGTQNTGELFF
J gene: TRBJ1-1; V gene: TRBV24-1; CDR3 length: 12; CDR3 protein: CATSDLKGRAFF
J gene: TRBJ2-1; V gene: TRBV7-9; CDR3 length: 12; CDR3 protein: CASSSRGPEQFF
J gene: TRBJ1-1; V gene: TRBV6-2/TRBV6-3; CDR3 length: 16; CDR3 protein: CASSYAPREMNTEAFF
J gene: TRBJ2-5; V gene: TRBV4-3; CDR3 length: 16; CDR3 protein: CASSQDLKADQETQYF
J gene: TRBJ2-5; V gene: TRBV15; CDR3 length: 15; CDR3 protein: CATSRDLQGSETQYF
J gene: TRBJ2-7; V gene: TRBV13; CDR3 length: 15; CDR3 protein: CASSLDIMHSYEQYF
J gene: TRBJ1-1; V gene: TRBV20-1; CDR3 length: 13; CDR3 protein: CSARGPGQLEAFF
J gene: TRBJ2-3; V gene: TRBV7-2; CDR3 length: 14; CDR3 protein: CASSLASGTDTQYF
J gene: TRBJ2-7; V gene: TRBV12-5; CDR3 length: 14; CDR3 protein: CASGLVRRLYEQYF
J gene: TRBJ2-2; V gene: TRBV2; CDR3 length: 16; CDR3 protein: CASLKLAGGRTGELFF
J gene: TRBJ2-2; V gene: TRBV9; CDR3 length: 15; CDR3 protein: CASGRGAGGTGELFF
J gene: TRBJ1-4; V gene: TRBV29-1; CDR3 length: 14; CDR3 protein: CSVRRETANEKLFF
J gene: TRBJ1-1; V gene: TRBV12-3/TRBV12-4; CDR3 length: 13; CDR3 protein: CASSINIPRGAFF
J gene: TRBJ2-7; V gene: TRBV6-1; CDR3 length: 15; CDR3 protein: CASRRHPDSSYEQYF
J gene: TRBJ2-5; V gene: TRBV6-2/TRBV6-3; CDR3 length: 17; CDR3 protein: CASSYSLGREYQETQYF
J gene: TRBJ2-1; V gene: TRBV29-1; CDR3 length: 13; CDR3 protein: CSVIAEPYNEQFF
J gene: TRBJ2-5; V gene: TRBV3-1; CDR3 length: 16; CDR3 protein: CASSQAGRGAGETQYF
J gene: TRBJ1-2; V gene: TRBV7-9; CDR3 length: 12; CDR3 protein: CASRGANYGYTF
J gene: TRBJ1-1; V gene: TRBV20-1; CDR3 length: 16; CDR3 protein: CSARDFGRGRSTEAFF
J gene: TRBJ2-2; V gene: TRBV7-9; CDR3 length: 14; CDR3 protein: CASLGQGNTGELFF
J gene: TRBJ2-3; V gene: TRBV6-5; CDR3 length: 16; CDR3 protein: CASSYSRGGGVGTQYF
J gene: TRBJ2-3; V gene: TRBV14; CDR3 length: 15; CDR3 protein: CASSLAGVNTDTQYF
J gene: TRBJ2-3; V gene: TRBV30; CDR3 length: 12; CDR3 protein: CAWSGSGYTQYF
J gene: TRBJ1-1; V gene: TRBV14; CDR3 length: 15; CDR3 protein: CASSQGNREDTEAFF